The 8 T cell receptor beta chains below all came from one sample that was sequenced in a study of T cell responses to AZD1222 COVID-19 vaccine. Some clones are missing from TCRdb's copy, which holds only in-frame ones; the method was immunoSEQ multiplex PCR. This sample has under 150,000 clones; roughly 93% occur once, and the top ten carry around 1.8%. Sequencing was performed on peripheral blood, taken 28 days after the second AZD1222 dose. The receptors shown here come from an adult who received the AZD1222 COVID-19 vaccine.

This clone has more than one count but fewer than ten. V and J are TRBV11-3 and TRBJ1-1, with no clear D. The CDR3 totals 14 residues. Trimming pared 0 bases from V and 1 base from J, leaving 6 bases between. CDR1 and CDR2 (germline): SGHNT, YENEEA. CDR3 region: CASSLDSANTEAFF. CDR3 coding DNA: TGTGCCAGCAGCTTAGATTCCGCGAACACTGAAGCTTTCTTT.

This chain connects TRBV2 to TRBJ1-6; a weak D match, TRBD1 (5 bases). CDR1 is SNHLY and CDR2 is FYNNEI in the germline V gene. The CDR3 covers 16 residues. Trimming stripped 2 bases from V and 3 bases from J, with 11 bases between. The CDR3 sequence is CASSERGVVYNSPLHF. CDR3 nucleotides: TGTGCCAGCAGTGAACGGGGGGTCGTCTATAATTCACCCCTCCACTTT.

Here the CDR3 DNA reads TGTGCCAGCAGTAAGGGCGGCCTATATGGCTACACCTTC. This gives the protein CASSKGGLYGYTF. The chain employs TRBV25-1 and TRBJ1-2, with D uncertain. This CDR3 comprises 13 residues. Trimming removed 5 bases at V and 5 bases at J, with 12 bases between. CDR1 and CDR2 (germline): MGHDK, SYGVNS.

The chain is built from TRBV19 and TRBJ1-1; 7 bases agree with TRBD1. The CDR3 runs 14 residues. Per the germline V gene, CDR1 is LNHDA and CDR2 is SQIVND (reference sequence). V shed 5 bases and J 0 bases; nucleotides not matched to a gene: 3. As DNA, the CDR3 is TGTGCCAGTAGTCATGGGACAGTGAACACTGAAGCTTTCTTT. Residues: CASSHGTVNTEAFF.

This chain links TRBV7-8 with TRBJ1-5, with no clear D. Germline CDR1 reads SGHVS; CDR2 reads FQNEAQ. CDR3 length: 13 residues. V lost 1 base and J 4 bases, leaving 5 bases between the germline ends. Here the CDR3 reads CASSLGLNQPQHF. The CDR3 DNA reads as TGTGCCAGCAGCTTAGGGCTAAATCAGCCCCAGCATTTT.

This clone appeared a single time. The chain uses TRBV30 and TRBJ1-4; D ambiguous. V lost 5 bases to trimming and J lost 5 bases, with 15 bases between them. Germline V CDR1 and CDR2: GTSNPN, SVGIG (reference sequence). This CDR3 has 14 amino acids. The CDR3 loop is CAWAPGAWNEKLFF. In nucleotides, the CDR3 is TGTGCCTGGGCGCCGGGAGCGTGGAATGAAAAACTGTTTTTT.

This rearrangement joins TRBV23-1 to TRBJ1-5; unclear D gene. TRBV23-1 is sorted into the ORF group, with uncertain function. V was cut by 2 bases and J by 4 bases, with 12 bases left in between. The CDR3 length is 15 residues. This chain's CDR3 is CASSQELPGNQPQHF. CDR3 nucleotide sequence: TGCGCCAGCAGTCAAGAACTGCCGGGAAATCAGCCCCAGCATTTT.

The rearrangement uses TRBV4-1 and TRBJ2-3; 9 positions match TRBD2. This CDR3 region has 16 residues. With 10 bases clipped from V and 0 bases from J, the junction kept 11 bases outside the gene matches. CDR1 is MGHRA and CDR2 is YSYEKL in the germline V gene. Here the CDR3 DNA reads TGCGCCACCAAAGGCCCTAGCGGGACTAGCACAGATACGCAGTATTTT. Protein sequence: CATKGPSGTSTDTQYF.